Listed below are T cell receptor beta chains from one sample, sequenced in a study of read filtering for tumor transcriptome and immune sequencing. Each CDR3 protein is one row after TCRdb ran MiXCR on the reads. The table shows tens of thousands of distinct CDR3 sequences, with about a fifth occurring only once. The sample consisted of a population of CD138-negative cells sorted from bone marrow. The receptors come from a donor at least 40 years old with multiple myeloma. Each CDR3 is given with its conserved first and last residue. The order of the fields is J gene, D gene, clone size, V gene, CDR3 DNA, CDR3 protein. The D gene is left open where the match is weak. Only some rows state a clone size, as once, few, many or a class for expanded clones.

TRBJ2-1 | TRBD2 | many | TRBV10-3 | TGTGCCATCAGTCGACTAGCGGTAACCGATGAGCAGTTCTTC | CAISRLAVTDEQFF
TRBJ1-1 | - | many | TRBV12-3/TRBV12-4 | TGTGCCAGCAGTCCGATCACTGAAGCTTTCTTT | CASSPITEAFF
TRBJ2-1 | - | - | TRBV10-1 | TGCGCCAGCAGTGAGGACCCCCAGGGTGAGCAGTTCTTC | CASSEDPQGEQFF
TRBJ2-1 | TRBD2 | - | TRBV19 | TGTGCCAGTAGTATTGGGGGGGGACCTGGCAATGAGCAGTTCTTC | CASSIGGGPGNEQFF
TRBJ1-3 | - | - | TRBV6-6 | TGTGCCAGCAGTTCGGGAAGATCTGGAAACACCATATATTTT | CASSSGRSGNTIYF
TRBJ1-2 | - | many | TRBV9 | TGTGCCAGCAGCGTATGGCAGGGCGATGGCTACACCTTC | CASSVWQGDGYTF
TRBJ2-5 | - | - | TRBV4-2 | TGTGCCAGCAGCCAGGGGGGGCCGCAAGAGACCCAGTACTTC | CASSQGGPQETQYF
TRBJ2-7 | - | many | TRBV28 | TGTGCCAGCCTGCAGGGCGACGGGTACGAGCAGTACTTC | CASLQGDGYEQYF
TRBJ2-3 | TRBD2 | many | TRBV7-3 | TGTGCCAGCAGCTTACAAGCGGGAGAGGGGGATACGCAGTATTTT | CASSLQAGEGDTQYF
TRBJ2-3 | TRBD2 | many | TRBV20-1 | TGCAGTGCGTCCCCTTTTGAGCGGGGGGGGTACACAGATACGCAGTATTTT | CSASPFERGGYTDTQYF
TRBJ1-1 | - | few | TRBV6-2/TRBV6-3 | TGTGCCAGCAGTTTGTCTTACACTGAAGCTTTCTTT | CASSLSYTEAFF
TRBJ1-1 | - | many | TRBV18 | TGTGCCAGCTCACCACCGGGGAGGGGCACTGAAGCTTTCTTT | CASSPPGRGTEAFF
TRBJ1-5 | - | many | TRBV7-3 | TGTGCCAGCAGCTTCTCTGTCGGACAGCCCCAGCATTTT | CASSFSVGQPQHF
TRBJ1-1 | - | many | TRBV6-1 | TGTGCCAGCAGGACAGCGGGGAGGAACACTGAAGCTTTCTTT | CASRTAGRNTEAFF
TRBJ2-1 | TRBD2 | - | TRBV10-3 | TGTGCCATCAGTGAGCGGGGGGTCGGATACAATGAGCAGTTCTTC | CAISERGVGYNEQFF
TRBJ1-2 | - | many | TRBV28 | TGTGCCGCGGGACGAGACGACTACACCTTC | CAAGRDDYTF
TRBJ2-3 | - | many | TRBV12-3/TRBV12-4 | TGTGCCACCAGTCCAAGCCCAACTGGAGATACGCAGTATTTT | CATSPSPTGDTQYF
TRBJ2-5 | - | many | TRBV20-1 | TGCAGTGCAACTAGGGACTCCCAAGAGACCCAGTACTTC | CSATRDSQETQYF
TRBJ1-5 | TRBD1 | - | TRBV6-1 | TGTGCCAGCAGCCTTAGGGGACAGGGTAGCGGAAGCAATCAGCCCCAGCATTTT | CASSLRGQGSGSNQPQHF
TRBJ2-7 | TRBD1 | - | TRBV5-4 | TGTGCCAGCAGCCCTCCGGGACAGGGTAAGGGCGAGCAGTACTTC | CASSPPGQGKGEQYF
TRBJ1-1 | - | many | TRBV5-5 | TGTGCCAGCAGCTTGGCCTGGAGGAACACTGAAGCTTTCTTT | CASSLAWRNTEAFF
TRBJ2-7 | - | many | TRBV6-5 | TGTGCCAGCAGACCTCGGACTGGCCTCTACGAGCAGTACTTC | CASRPRTGLYEQYF
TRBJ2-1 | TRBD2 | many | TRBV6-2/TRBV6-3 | TGTGCCAGCAGTTACCAGATCCGGCTAGCGGGAGGGAGATACAATGAGCAGTTCTTC | CASSYQIRLAGGRYNEQFF
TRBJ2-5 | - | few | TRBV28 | TGTGCCAGCAGTTTATACCCAGAGACCCAGTACTTC | CASSLYPETQYF
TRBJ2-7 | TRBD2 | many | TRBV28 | TGTGCCAGCAGTTTTGGCGGGAGTGTGTACGAGCAGTACTTC | CASSFGGSVYEQYF
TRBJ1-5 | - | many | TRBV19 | TGTGCCAGTAGTTTTCGAAAGGGGGACGTACAGCCCCAGCATTTT | CASSFRKGDVQPQHF
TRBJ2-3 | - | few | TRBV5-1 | TGCGCCAGCAGCTTGGGTCGGTCAGATACGCAGTATTTT | CASSLGRSDTQYF
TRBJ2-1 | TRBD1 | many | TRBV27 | TGTGCCAGCAGTTCAGCATCGACAGGGCACAATGAGCAGTTCTTC | CASSSASTGHNEQFF
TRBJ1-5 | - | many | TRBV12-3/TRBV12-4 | TGTGCCAGCAGTTTCGGTCAGCCCCAGCATTTT | CASSFGQPQHF
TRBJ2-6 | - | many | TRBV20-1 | TGCAGTGCTAGAATGTCTGAGAGCTCTGGGGCCAACGTCCTGACTTTC | CSARMSESSGANVLTF
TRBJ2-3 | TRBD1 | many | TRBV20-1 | TGCAGTGCATATACAGGGGGTTGGCAGTATTTT | CSAYTGGWQYF
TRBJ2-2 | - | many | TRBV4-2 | TGTGCCAGCAGCCAAGATGGGGGGGGCCCCGGGGAGCTGTTTTTT | CASSQDGGGPGELFF
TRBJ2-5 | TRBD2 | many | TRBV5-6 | TGTGCCAGCAGCCCCCGACCGGGACTAGCGGGGAGCACTGGGGAGACCCAGTACTTC | CASSPRPGLAGSTGETQYF
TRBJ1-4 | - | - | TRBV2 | TGTGCCAGCAGGGGGAGCGGGGAACTGTTTTTT | CASRGSGELFF
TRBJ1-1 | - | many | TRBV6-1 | TGTGCCAGCAGTTCCACCGGAGCGGCTGAAGCTTTCTTT | CASSSTGAAEAFF
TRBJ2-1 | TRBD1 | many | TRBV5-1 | TGCGCCAGCTCACATGCCAGGGACAGCTCCTACAATGAGCAGTTCTTC | CASSHARDSSYNEQFF
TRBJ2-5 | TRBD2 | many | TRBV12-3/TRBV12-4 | TGTGCCAGCAGCACTCCGGGACTAGCGGGAGAGACCCAGTACTTC | CASSTPGLAGETQYF
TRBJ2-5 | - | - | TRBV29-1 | TGCAGCGCTAAGAGCGTGAGCCGGCTAGAGACCCAGTACTTC | CSAKSVSRLETQYF
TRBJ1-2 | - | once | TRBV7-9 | TGTGCCAGCAGCTTAGCGCAACTTCAGGGTTCGGACTATGGCTACACCTTC | CASSLAQLQGSDYGYTF
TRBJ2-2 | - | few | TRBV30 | TGTGCCCATAGTCTGGAGTCTGGGGAGCTGTTTTTT | CAHSLESGELFF
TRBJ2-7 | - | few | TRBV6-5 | TGTGCCAGGGGACTACAGGGCTTCTCCTACGAGCAGTACTTC | CARGLQGFSYEQYF
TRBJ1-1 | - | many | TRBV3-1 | TGTGCCAGCAGCGTGGGGGCGAACACTGAAGCTTTCTTT | CASSVGANTEAFF
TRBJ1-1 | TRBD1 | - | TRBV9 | TGTGCCAGCAGCGCGGGGGGGGGGACAGGTTTGAGGACTGAAGCTTTCTTT | CASSAGGGTGLRTEAFF
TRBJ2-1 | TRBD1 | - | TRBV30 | TGTGCCTGGAGTACCCACAGGGGGAATGAGCAGTTCTTC | CAWSTHRGNEQFF
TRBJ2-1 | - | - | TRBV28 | TGTGCCAGCCGTTTATTGTCGGGACACTACAATGAGCAGTTCTTC | CASRLLSGHYNEQFF
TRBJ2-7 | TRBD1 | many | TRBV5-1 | TGCGCCAGCAGCCCACAGGGGTATTCGGGCGAGCAGTACTTC | CASSPQGYSGEQYF
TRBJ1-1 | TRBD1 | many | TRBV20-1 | TGCCGAGCGGGACAGGGCAACACTGAAGCTTTCTTT | CRAGQGNTEAFF
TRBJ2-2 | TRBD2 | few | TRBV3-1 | TGTGCCAGCAGCCAGGGACTAGCGGGCCGGAGGACCGGGGAGCTGTTTTTT | CASSQGLAGRRTGELFF
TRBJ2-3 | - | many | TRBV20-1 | TGCAGTGCTACCCGGGCCTTCACAGATACGCAGTATTTT | CSATRAFTDTQYF
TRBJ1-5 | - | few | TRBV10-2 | TGCGCCAGCGCTAGGGGGGGTCAGCCCCAGCATTTT | CASARGGQPQHF